The entry below describes one TCR beta chain. The specificity of this receptor is unknown. Per-base quality was not reported, and no clone a single base away is much larger than it. The junction shows trimming of 2 bases on V and 2 bases on J, plus 5 bases between the germline ends. From the germline V gene, CDR1 is SGHTA and CDR2 is FQGTGA. The CDR3 starts with the cysteine, ends with the phenylalanine, and has 13 residues. Of the read, only the CDR3 DNA is kept; its 39 bases are in frame from base 1. The data stem from a study of shared clonotypes between healthy human individuals (dated by TCRdb to 2020 to 2022). As for the study more broadly: Three men and a couple of women, aged 18 to 49 years, made up the cohort. To estimate repertoire size and how much clonotype sharing occurs between individuals, the study deeply sequenced the blood TCR repertoires of five healthy adults. For each donor, CD4 naive and CD4 memory were each run on three plates, CD8 naive on two plates, and CD8 memory on one plate. To increase sequencing depth and limit assay-specific biases, different laboratories used diverse techniques to prepare libraries and sequence TCR repertoires. Each donor's leukapheresis produced roughly between roughly 0.85 and 10 billion PBMCs.

Using the deep immunoSEQ assay, TCR CDR3 regions were amplified from genomic DNA by multiplex PCR. Genomic DNA extracted from each cell subset was distributed evenly over all wells of several immunoSEQ 96-well plates, and each plate served as one replicate. For sorted subsets, about 200 ng genomic DNA, equal to 30,000 or so T cell genomes, was loaded into each replicate PCR. Purified libraries were measured with a Qubit 3.0 fluorometer, size-checked on a Bioanalyzer 2100, and measured again with the KAPA Library Quantification kit. A separate single-read 150-cycle Illumina NextSeq 550 flow cell was used to sequence each immunoSEQ 96-well plate. Per the original workflow: Because the immunoSEQ output held only junctional sequences and lacked quality scores, the filtering could not match the filtering applied to full-length reads. Sequences were annotated with PyIR, a Python wrapper for IgBLAST v1.9, using IMGT germline references to assign V/J genes and CDR3. Reads were removed for weak V/J assignments (E-value above 1e-6), missing CDR3, stop codons, out-of-frame junctions, or ambiguous translated residues. A V3J clonotype was defined by an identical inferred V gene, J gene, and CDR3 amino acid sequence. To compute the percentage overlap between repertoires, the number of shared unique clonotypes was divided by the size of the smaller repertoire. Repertoire richness was assessed with RTK rarefaction, the Chao1 estimator, and Recon v2.1 estimates of unobserved clonotypes. Generation probabilities were computed with OLGA for all TCRbeta clonotypes obtained by the gDNA method from four donors. TCRdb retrieved this table from immuneACCESS and kept in-frame rearrangements only. Not all clones are present; in checked studies, unresolved V genes account for under half, and no reason is known for the remainder. The DNA was the basis for D and trimming; V, J and clone size are from that table. The sample has about 2.3 million clones on record, less than 95% of them singletons. Together, the top ten hold 0.37% of the sample.

Healthy HIV-negative adults with no recently reported acute infections or vaccinations were included as donors. Only Caucasian adults living in Nashville, Tennessee, USA were represented among the donors. Magnetic negative selection was used to enrich CD4+ T cells, after which naive cells were positively selected on CD45RA and the negative fraction became the memory subset. Blood was obtained by leukapheresis, after which PBMCs were separated by Ficoll-Histopaque density gradient centrifugation and cryopreserved in liquid nitrogen vapor phase. Analytical flow cytometry was used to check the purity and quantity of each magnetically sorted T cell population. From each sorted fraction, genomic DNA was isolated and quantified by UV absorbance on a Nanodrop 2000c. Results the study describes overall, beyond this receptor: Rarefaction of sorted-subset datasets indicated incomplete sequencing despite the large sequencing depth. The small number of donors limited the genetic and exposure-history diversity represented. Larger estimated clonotype richness was generally found for naive subsets than for memory subsets. When a handful of donors were compared, the shared fraction of clonotypes was about 5% for naive CD4, 3% to 4% for naive CD8, more than 2% for memory CD4, and 0.35% to 0.4% for memory CD8. Pairwise subsampling indicated that sequencing depth was expected to affect the degree of clonotype sharing among donors. Compared with non-shared clonotypes, the clonotypes found in all four sorted-subset donors had higher generation probabilities. Sampling was restricted to blood, and TCR repertoires in tissue are likely to differ from TCR repertoires in blood.

The TCR was taken from a man younger than 35 in good health. Some clones in this sample may be carry-over from other donors' samples. The rearrangement joined TRBV7-3 to TRBJ2-3; the D gene assignment is ambiguous. The sequenced sample was naive CD4+ T cells from PBMCs. The cell subset or site label, read with the paper, signifies: CD45RA+ positively selected. The CDR3: CASSLRLTDTQYF. The DNA is as follows: TGTGCCAGCAGCTTACGCCTCACAGATACGCAGTATTTT.